Detailed here is one TCR beta chain. Noted time point: after neoadjuvant nivolumab, at surgical resection. Stage II-IVA oral cavity squamous cell carcinoma was new and untreated by systemic or radiation therapy. The germline V gene encodes CDR1 MNHEY and CDR2 SMNVEV (reference sequence). The CDR3 spans 17 residues. The V gene end was trimmed by 7 bases and the J gene end by 3 bases; junction bases not matched to a gene: 13. The sample originates from a study of neoadjuvant anti-PD-1 for oral cavity cancer. Study-level background: Patients without progression got a fourth dose around day 43.

TCRdb's table, derived via immunoSEQ multiplex PCR, lists solely in-frame clones and lacks some. In the table there are approximately 9,700 clones, around 68% of which are singletons. The rearrangement joins TRBV27 to TRBJ1-5; 9 positions agree with TRBD1. Sequences were derived from PBMCs, sampled after nivolumab (anti-PD-1) treatment. The sequence was obtained from a person aged 40 to 85 with oral cavity squamous cell carcinoma. In nucleotides, the CDR3 is TGTGCCAGCACCCAAACCACCGGGACAGGGCCCAATCAGCCCCAGCATTTT. It translates to CASTQTTGTGPNQPQHF.